Shown below are 27 T cell receptor beta chains from a single sample sequenced in a study of identical twins. TCRdb analysed the 5' RACE reads with MiXCR anew, one entry per CDR3 protein. The sample carries about 890,000 distinct CDR3 sequences, about 12% recorded once. These records were also assigned to another study, of yellow fever vaccine responses in identical twins.

The sample comprised PBMCs. These receptors were collected from a woman between 18 and 29 years old in good health.

The CDR3 DNA reads TGTGCCAGCAGTGTGGGCAGCAAAAACATTCAGTACTTC. As protein: CASSVGSKNIQYF. This sequence joins TRBV2 and TRBJ2-4; no clear D. In germline, CDR1 is SNHLY, CDR2 FYNNEI. Deletions cut 4 bases from V and 3 bases from J, with 7 bases between. There are 13 residues in the CDR3. The complete variable domain, with remaining parts taken from reference TRBV2 and TRBJ2-4, reads EPEVTQTPSHQVTQMGQEVILRCVPISNHLYFYWYRQILGQKVEFLVSFYNNEISEKSEIFDDQFSVERPDGSNFTLKIRSTKLEDSAMYFCASSVGSKNIQYFGAGTRLSVL.

The chain combines TRBV28 with TRBJ2-3; perhaps TRBD1 as D (6 bases). Trimming left V 6 bases short and J 1 base short, with 14 bases between. Per the germline V gene, CDR1 is MDHEN and CDR2 is SYDVKM. This CDR3 spans 15 amino acids. CDR3 sequence reads: CASRTGTYRTDTQYF. CDR3 bases: TGTGCCAGCAGGACCGGGACATACCGCACAGATACGCAGTATTTT. Full variable domain (outside the CDR3, taken from reference TRBV28 and TRBJ2-3): DVKVTQSSRYLVKRTGEKVFLECVQDMDHENMFWYRQDPGLGLRLIYFSYDVKMKEKGDIPEGYSVSREKKERFSLILESASTNQTSMYLCASRTGTYRTDTQYFGPGTRLTVL.

This clonotype came up a few times. The chain recombines TRBV3-1 with TRBJ1-1, with 10 bases that match TRBD1. After removal of 1 base from V and 5 bases from J, the junction contained 4 bases not matched to a gene. The CDR3 extends over 15 amino acids. In germline, CDR1 is LGHDT, CDR2 YNNKEL (reference sequence). The CDR3 region is CASSQADRGRTEAFF. The CDR3 DNA follows: TGTGCCAGCAGCCAAGCGGACAGGGGGAGGACTGAAGCTTTCTTT.

This clonotype was counted a few times. The chain has TRBV12-3 or TRBV12-4 and TRBJ1-5; D gene uncertain. The CDR3 covers 15 residues. V lost 5 bases and J lost 0, with 11 bases in between. The CDR3 DNA reads TGTGCCAGCAGTGCCACCGCCAATAGCAATCAGCCCCAGCATTTT. As protein: CASSATANSNQPQHF.

The chain has TRBV3-1 and TRBJ1-2; tentative D call: TRBD1 (6 bases). Germline CDR1 is LGHDT and CDR2 is YNNKEL (reference sequence). The V end lost 4 bases, the J end lost 4 bases, and 13 bases lay between the germline ends. This CDR3 region has 14 residues. The DNA for the CDR3 is TGTGCCAGCAGCCCAGGGGCGACTAGCTATGGCTACACCTTC. Its protein is CASSPGATSYGYTF.

The V gene is TRBV5-1, the J gene TRBJ2-5; a weak D match, TRBD1 (6 bases). There are 15 residues in the CDR3. Trimming cost V 0 bases and J 3 bases, with 12 bases left between them. Germline lookup yields CDR1 SGHRS and CDR2 YFSETQ. Here the CDR3 reads CASSLATGSKETQYF. The DNA for the CDR3 is TGCGCCAGCAGCTTGGCCACAGGGTCCAAAGAGACCCAGTACTTC. The full variable domain, completed using reference TRBV5-1 and TRBJ2-5, is KAGVTQTPRYLIKTRGQQVTLSCSPISGHRSVSWYQQTPGQGLQFLFEYFSETQRNKGNFPGRFSGRQFSNSRSEMNVSTLELGDSALYLCASSLATGSKETQYFGPGTRLLVL.

The sample holds many counts of this clonotype. The V and J genes are TRBV29-1 and TRBJ1-3; 10 bases agree with TRBD1. V was pared by 4 bases and J by 2 bases, with 5 bases of the junction left unmatched. CDR1 and CDR2 (germline): SQVTM, ANQGSEA. CDR3 length: 15 amino acids. CDR3 protein: CSVADRGMPGNTIYF. As DNA, the CDR3 is TGCAGCGTTGCGGACAGGGGGATGCCTGGAAACACCATATATTTT.

In this sample, this clonotype turned up a few times. This chain uses TRBV7-2 with TRBJ2-7; a possible D gene is TRBD2 (6 bases). From germline, CDR1 is SGHTA and CDR2 FQGNSA. The CDR3 sequence is 15 residues long. The ends were cut back, 2 bases at V and 2 bases at J, with 13 bases in the middle. CDR3 coding DNA: TGTGCCAGCAGCTTATCTCGCGGGAACGCCTACGAGCAGTACTTC. Its translation: CASSLSRGNAYEQYF.

This clonotype was counted many times. This sequence joins TRBV6-6 and TRBJ2-7; D call uncertain. The CDR3 totals 13 residues. Per the germline V gene, CDR1 is MNHNY and CDR2 is SVGAGI (reference sequence). V gave up 2 bases and J gave up 0 bases, with 5 bases separating them. The CDR3 nucleotides are TGTGCCAGCAGTTACCAGGCCTCCTACGAGCAGTACTTC. Translating gives CASSYQASYEQYF.

The chain recombines TRBV20-1 with TRBJ2-1; D possibly matches TRBD1 or TRBD2 (5 bases each). This CDR3 is built from 13 residues. Trimming took off 4 bases at V and 4 bases at J, with 11 bases between the two ends. Germline CDR1 reads DFQATT; CDR2 reads SNEGSKA (reference sequence). The CDR3 here is CSATRDGYNEQFF. The CDR3 nucleotides read TGCAGTGCTACTCGGGACGGTTACAATGAGCAGTTCTTC.

This clonotype was seen repeatedly, ten times or more. The V call is TRBV4-1, the J call TRBJ1-2; 8 bases are shared with TRBD1. CDR3 length equals 15 residues. Per germline, CDR1 MGHRA and CDR2 YSYEKL. V trimming: 4 bases; J trimming: 8 bases; junction bases outside the gene matches: 12. CDR3 DNA: TGCGCCAGCAGCCGGGACCGACAGGGGATGAGGGGCTACACCTTC. Protein product: CASSRDRQGMRGYTF.

The chain recombines TRBV29-1 with TRBJ2-3; possibly TRBD2 for D (6 bases). CDR3 size: 13 residues. The germline CDR1 and CDR2 sequences are SQVTM and ANQGSEA. V was shortened by 7 bases and J by 3 bases, with 14 bases between the two germline ends. Written as DNA, the CDR3 is TGCAGCGCTAAGGAGGGAACAACAGATACGCAGTATTTT. Translating it yields CSAKEGTTDTQYF.

This clonotype was picked up a small number of times. The J gene is TRBJ2-7, the V gene TRBV6-2 or TRBV6-3, with D possibly matching TRBD1 (6 bases). The CDR3 length is 13 residues. Germline-derived CDR1 and CDR2 are MNHEY and SVGEGT. V lost 8 bases to trimming and J lost 7 bases, with 18 bases between them. The DNA for the CDR3 is TGTGCCAGCGATCAGGGGATTGGAAGGGAGCAGTACGTC. Translation gives CASDQGIGREQYV.

The chain carries TRBV7-6 and TRBJ2-3; 7 positions agree with TRBD2. The trim removed 4 bases at V and 10 bases at J, leaving 8 bases unmatched. Germline CDR1 reads SGHVS; CDR2 reads FNYEAQ. This CDR3 has 13 residues. CDR3 coding DNA: TGTGCCAGCAGCTCGAGCGGGGCGTATCCGCAGTATTTT. Amino acid sequence: CASSSSGAYPQYF.

CDR3: CSASAGVGYTGELFF. Written as DNA, the CDR3 is TGCAGTGCTTCAGCCGGGGTAGGGTACACCGGGGAGCTGTTTTTT. The V call is TRBV20-1, the J call TRBJ2-2, with a tentative D call TRBD2 (5 bases). V was cut by 5 bases and J by 3 bases, with 16 bases left in between. The CDR3 spans 15 residues. The germline CDR1 and CDR2 sequences are DFQATT and SNEGSKA (reference sequence).

This chain links TRBV24-1 with TRBJ2-1; D is possibly TRBD1 or TRBD2 (5 bases each). The CDR3 runs to 13 residues. V lost 0 bases and J 10 bases, leaving 9 bases between the germline ends. CDR1 KGHDR and CDR2 SFDVKD come from the germline V gene. CDR3 DNA sequence: TGTGCCACCAGTGATTTGCGGGACGGCGAGCAGTTCTTC. This gives the protein CATSDLRDGEQFF.

The sample holds many counts of this clonotype. This sequence joins TRBV27 and TRBJ1-6; D gene unclear. Trimming took 5 bases from V and 9 from J, leaving 26 bases between them. Per the germline V gene, CDR1 is MNHEY and CDR2 is SMNVEV (reference sequence). The CDR3 length is 18 residues. The CDR3 DNA reads TGTGCCAGCAGTATAACGGTAATCGCCGGGAGCCTTACTTCACCCCTCCACTTT. Its protein is CASSITVIAGSLTSPLHF.

This rearrangement joins TRBV18 to TRBJ2-7; D is unclear. Germline-derived CDR1 and CDR2 are KGHSH and LQKENI. V was trimmed by 0 bases and J by 5 bases, leaving 17 bases between them. The CDR3 covers 16 residues. CDR3 in amino acids: CASSPPSRASVDEQYF. The DNA of the CDR3 is TGTGCCAGCTCACCACCGTCCCGCGCTTCGGTGGACGAGCAGTACTTC.

Only a few counts were recorded for this clonotype. The chain has TRBV3-1 and TRBJ2-1; D gene unclear. Germline CDR1 and CDR2: LGHDT and YNNKEL (reference sequence). V was shortened by 3 bases and J by 7 bases, with 10 bases between the two germline ends. CDR3 length: 13 residues. This CDR3 is CASSHPLGNEQFF. CDR3 sequence (DNA): TGTGCCAGCAGCCATCCGTTGGGGAATGAGCAGTTCTTC.

In its sample, this clonotype was seen a few times. The chain couples TRBV7-9 to TRBJ2-5, with D perhaps being TRBD1 or TRBD2 (6 bases each). The V end lost 6 bases, the J end lost 1 base, and 18 bases lay between the germline ends. CDR1 is SEHNR and CDR2 is FQNEAQ in the germline V gene (reference sequence). The CDR3 is 16 residues long. This chain's CDR3 is CASSAIGGPLQETQYF. DNA of the CDR3: TGTGCCAGCAGTGCCATAGGGGGGCCACTCCAAGAGACCCAGTACTTC. Full variable domain (outside the CDR3, taken from reference TRBV7-9 and TRBJ2-5): DTGVSQNPRHKITKRGQNVTFRCDPISEHNRLYWYRQTLGQGPEFLTYFQNEAQLEKSRLLSDRFSAERPKGSFSTLEIQRTEQGDSAMYLCASSAIGGPLQETQYFGPGTRLLVL.

This clonotype was picked up many times. This sequence joins TRBV11-2 and TRBJ2-1; 8 nucleotides match TRBD1. Germline CDR1 and CDR2: SGHAT and FQNNGV. Trimming took 5 bases from V and 4 from J; bases not matched to a gene: 7. This CDR3 has 15 residues. The CDR3 region is CASSVARGPYNEQFF. Written as DNA, the CDR3 is TGTGCCAGCAGCGTCGCCAGGGGGCCTTACAATGAGCAGTTCTTC. The full variable domain, in which reference TRBV11-2 and TRBJ2-1 provide the parts outside the CDR3, is EAGVAQSPRYKIIEKRQSVAFWCNPISGHATLYWYQQILGQGPKLLIQFQNNGVVDDSQLPKDRFSAERLKGVDSTLKIQPAKLEDSAVYLCASSVARGPYNEQFFGPGTRLTVL.

The J gene is TRBJ2-6, the V gene TRBV29-1; the match to TRBD1 covers 9 bases. CDR1 and CDR2 (germline): SQVTM, ANQGSEA. The CDR3 totals 16 residues. J lost 2 bases, V lost 3 bases, and 5 bases had no gene match. The CDR3 coding sequence is TGCAGCGTTGAGTTGGGGACAGGGACTGGGGCCAACGTCCTGACTTTC. It specifies CSVELGTGTGANVLTF.

This clonotype was observed a few times. The rearrangement links TRBV20-1 to TRBJ2-1; TRBD2 matches 10 bases. From germline, CDR1 is DFQATT and CDR2 SNEGSKA (reference sequence). V shed 0 bases, J shed 6 bases, and the junction held 5 bases outside the gene matches. The CDR3 totals 15 residues. DNA of the CDR3: TGCAGTGCTAGAGACGGGACTAGCGCCATCAATGAGCAGTTCTTC. Its protein is CSARDGTSAINEQFF.

The CDR3 nucleotides are TGTGCCAGCCTGGGGGGACCTAATCAGCCCCAGCATTTT. It is translated as CASLGGPNQPQHF. The chain joins TRBV28 to TRBJ1-5, with D perhaps matching TRBD1 (5 bases). Between the trimmed V and J ends, which lost 8 bases and 4 bases, there was a span of 12 bases. The germline CDR1 and CDR2 sequences are MDHEN and SYDVKM. The CDR3 sequence is 13 residues long.

This clonotype was recorded a few times. The genes are TRBV28 and TRBJ2-7, with 10 bases lining up with TRBD2. The V gene end was trimmed by 6 bases and the J gene end by 4 bases; junction bases not matched to a gene: 6. Germline CDR1 reads MDHEN; CDR2 reads SYDVKM. This CDR3 contains 14 residues. CDR3 nucleotide sequence: TGTGCCAGCAGCCCAGCGGGAGGGATTTACGAGCAGTACTTC. This encodes CASSPAGGIYEQYF.

This clonotype was counted ten times or more. V is TRBV5-1 and J is TRBJ2-3, with a weak D call TRBD1 (6 bases). V lost 3 bases and J 0 bases, leaving 14 bases between the germline ends. The germline gives CDR1 SGHRS, CDR2 YFSETQ. This CDR3 is 16 amino acids long. DNA of the CDR3: TGCGCCAGCAGCTCCTACAGGGATGTTAGCACAGATACGCAGTATTTT. Its translation: CASSSYRDVSTDTQYF.

The V call is TRBV7-2, the J call TRBJ1-1; TRBD1 matches at 10 bases. Germline V gene sequence: CDR1 SGHTA, CDR2 FQGNSA. CDR3 length: 16 residues. Unmatched junction bases numbered 7, after V lost 2 bases and J lost 4 bases. The CDR3 DNA reads TGTGCCAGCAGCTTATTGGGACAGGGGATGGGCACTGAAGCTTTCTTT. Translation gives CASSLLGQGMGTEAFF.